This T cell receptor (beta chain) was found in a study of T cells in women clearing cervical HPV infection. Genomic DNA, averaging around 1,200 ng per sample, yielded TCR beta CDR3 via immunoSEQ. Some clones are missing from TCRdb's copy, which holds only in-frame ones; the method was immunoSEQ multiplex PCR. The specimen's table records roughly 40,000 clones. Germline V gene sequence: CDR1 SGHKS, CDR2 YYEKEE (reference sequence). The J segment lost 4 bases and the V segment lost 2 bases, leaving 2 bases of the junction unmatched. The CDR3 has 15 residues. On this clone: The read halts 3 residues ahead of the CDR3 end, with the missing end drawn from the germline J gene.

The sample consisted of blood buffy coat. The genes are TRBV5-5 and TRBJ2-1, with 11 bases matching TRBD2. The receptor was isolated from a woman aged 18-70 years with a cervical HPV16 infection that either progressed to CIN3+ or cleared (not recorded which). CDR3 sequence: CASSLLAGAYNEQFF. The part of the CDR3 DNA that was read is TGTGCCAGCAGCTTACTAGCGGGAGCATACAATGAG.